This T cell receptor beta chain was identified in a study of cytomegalovirus exposure and HLA in healthy donors. The study's findings and limits: It was about 150 TCR beta chains that were listed as cytomegalovirus-associated. An apparent linkage of common viral pathogens to several of the most significant clusters emerged in a later analysis.

As to this clone: The target antigen is unknown.

The PCR was carried out with 60 Vbeta primers and 13 Jbeta primers. The assay was immunoSEQ multiplex PCR, and TCRdb's table has in-frame clones only and misses some. The sample includes fewer than 200,000 clones, roughly 80% seen only once; the top ten take around 4.4%. Per germline, CDR1 LNHDA and CDR2 SQIVND (reference sequence). The CDR3 is 13 residues long. V trimming: 8 bases; J trimming: 4 bases; junction bases outside the gene matches: 6. The TCR comes from a woman aged 50 to 60 in good health and CMV-seropositive. Sequencing was done on a sample of PBMCs. The chain uses TRBV19 and TRBJ2-7, with 9 bases lining up with TRBD1. In DNA form, the CDR3 reads TGTGCCAGTGGCAGGGACAGGGAGTACGAGCAGTACTTC. It yields the protein CASGRDREYEQYF. Full variable domain (outside the CDR3, taken from reference TRBV19 and TRBJ2-7): DGGITQSPKYLFRKEGQNVTLSCEQNLNHDAMYWYRQDPGQGLRLIYYSQIVNDFQKGDIAEGYSVSREKKESFPLTVTSAQKNPTAFYLCASGRDREYEQYFGPGTRLTVT.